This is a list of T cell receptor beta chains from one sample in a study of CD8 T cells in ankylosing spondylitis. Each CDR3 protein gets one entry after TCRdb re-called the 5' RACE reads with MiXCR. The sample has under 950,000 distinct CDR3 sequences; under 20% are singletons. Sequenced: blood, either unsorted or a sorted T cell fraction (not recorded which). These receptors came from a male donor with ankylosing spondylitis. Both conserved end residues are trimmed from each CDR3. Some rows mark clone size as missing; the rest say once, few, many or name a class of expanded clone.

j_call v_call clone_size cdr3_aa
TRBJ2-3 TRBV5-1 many ASSLDGDTQY
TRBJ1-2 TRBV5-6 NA ASSLCTEEYNYGYT
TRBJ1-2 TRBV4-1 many ASSPDRSYGYT
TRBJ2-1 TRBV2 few ASSDRVAGADEQF
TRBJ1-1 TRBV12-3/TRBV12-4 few ASSSRGGIGTEAF
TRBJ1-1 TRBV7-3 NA ASSFFRGGEAF
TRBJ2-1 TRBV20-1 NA SARPGDNEQF
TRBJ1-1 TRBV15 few ATSRDRPLEAF
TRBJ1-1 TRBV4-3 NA ASSQEWVALNTEAF
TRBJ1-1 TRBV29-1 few SGSTGSTEAF
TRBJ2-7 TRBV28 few ASSSDRGADEQY
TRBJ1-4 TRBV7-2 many ASSLRDKEKLF
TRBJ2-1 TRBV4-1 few ASSHTTDEQF
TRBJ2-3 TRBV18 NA ASSPWALGRTGADTQY
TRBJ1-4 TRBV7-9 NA ASSPVAGRANEKLF